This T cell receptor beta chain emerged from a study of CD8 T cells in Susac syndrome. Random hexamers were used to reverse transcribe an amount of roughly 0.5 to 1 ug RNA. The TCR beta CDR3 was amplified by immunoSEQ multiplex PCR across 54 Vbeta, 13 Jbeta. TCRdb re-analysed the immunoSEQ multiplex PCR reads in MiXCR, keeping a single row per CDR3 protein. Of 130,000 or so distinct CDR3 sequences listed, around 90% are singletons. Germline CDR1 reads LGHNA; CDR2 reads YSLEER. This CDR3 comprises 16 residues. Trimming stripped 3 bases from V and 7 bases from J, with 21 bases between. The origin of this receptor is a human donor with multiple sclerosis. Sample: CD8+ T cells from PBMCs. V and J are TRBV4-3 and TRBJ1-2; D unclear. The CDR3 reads CASSQRSGRGVGGYTF. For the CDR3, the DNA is TGCGCCAGCAGCCAGAGGTCCGGAAGAGGTGTCGGTGGCTACACCTTC.